The text below deals with one T cell receptor beta chain. The data stem from a study of shared clonotypes between healthy human individuals. The germline V gene encodes CDR1 KGHSH and CDR2 LQKENI. V was shortened by 5 bases and J by 0 bases, with 11 bases between the two germline ends. The CDR3 extends over 15 amino acids. Only in-frame clones appear in the TCRdb table, and some are missing; sequencing was by immunoSEQ multiplex PCR. Seen here are approximately 1.4 million clones, 95% to 99% observed once, and the top ten hold less than 0.55%. The sample consisted of naive CD4+ T cells sorted from blood. Documented subset: CD45RA+ positively selected. This receptor was taken from a man aged 25 to 45 in good health. The chain employs TRBV18 and TRBJ2-1, with D possibly TRBD1 on 6 matching bases. The CDR3 bases are TGTGCCAGCTCAGGGGGACATCCCTCCTACAATGAGCAGTTCTTC. This sequence encodes CASSGGHPSYNEQFF.